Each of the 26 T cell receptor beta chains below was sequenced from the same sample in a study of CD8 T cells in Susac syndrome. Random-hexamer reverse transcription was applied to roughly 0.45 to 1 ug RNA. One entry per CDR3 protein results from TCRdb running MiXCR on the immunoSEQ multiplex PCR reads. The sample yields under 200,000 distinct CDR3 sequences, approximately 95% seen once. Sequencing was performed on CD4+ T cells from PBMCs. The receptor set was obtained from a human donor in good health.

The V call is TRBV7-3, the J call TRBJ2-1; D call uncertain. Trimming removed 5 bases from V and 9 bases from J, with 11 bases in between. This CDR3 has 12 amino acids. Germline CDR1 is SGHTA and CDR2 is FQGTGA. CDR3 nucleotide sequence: TGTGCCAGCAGCCTCATCGTCAGTGAGCAGTTCTTC. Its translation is CASSLIVSEQFF.

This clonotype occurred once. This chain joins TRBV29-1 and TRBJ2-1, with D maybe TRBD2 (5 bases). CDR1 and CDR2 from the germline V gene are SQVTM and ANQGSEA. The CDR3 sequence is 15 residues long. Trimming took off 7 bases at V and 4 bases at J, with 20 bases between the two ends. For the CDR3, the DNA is TGCAGCGCCGCGGAGGACTCCGTCGGATACAATGAGCAGTTCTTC. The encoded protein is CSAAEDSVGYNEQFF.

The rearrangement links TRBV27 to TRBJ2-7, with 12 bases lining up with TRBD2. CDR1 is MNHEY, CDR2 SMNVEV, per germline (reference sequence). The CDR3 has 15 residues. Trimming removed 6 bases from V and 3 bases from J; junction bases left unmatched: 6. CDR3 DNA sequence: TGTGCCAGCAGCCTCCTAGCGGGGGGGAGCTACGAGCAGTACTTC. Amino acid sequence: CASSLLAGGSYEQYF.

The CDR3 here is CSVDRAGGAVGYTF. The CDR3 coding sequence is TGCAGCGTTGATCGGGCAGGGGGCGCGGTTGGCTACACCTTC. The chain couples TRBV29-1 to TRBJ1-2; TRBD1 matches at 8 bases. CDR1 and CDR2 (germline): SQVTM, ANQGSEA. This CDR3 has 14 residues. V trimming: 3 bases; J trimming: 7 bases; junction bases outside the gene matches: 10. Combining the CDR3 with reference TRBV29-1 and TRBJ1-2 gives the whole variable domain SAVISQKPSRDICQRGTSLTIQCQVDSQVTMMFWYRQQPGQSLTLIATANQGSEATYESGFVIDKFPISRPNLTFSTLTVSNMSPEDSSIYLCSVDRAGGAVGYTFGSGTRLTVV.

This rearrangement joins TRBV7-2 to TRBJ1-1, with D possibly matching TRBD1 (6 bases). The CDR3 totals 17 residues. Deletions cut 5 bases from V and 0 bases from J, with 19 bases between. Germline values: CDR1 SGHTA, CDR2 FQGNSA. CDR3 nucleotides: TGTGCCAGCAGCCTGACAGGACTTGCCCGAATGAACACTGAAGCTTTCTTT. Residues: CASSLTGLARMNTEAFF.

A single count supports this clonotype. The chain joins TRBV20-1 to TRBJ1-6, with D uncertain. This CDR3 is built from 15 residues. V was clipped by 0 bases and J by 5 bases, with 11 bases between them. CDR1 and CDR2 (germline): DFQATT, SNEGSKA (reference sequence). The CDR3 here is CSARDAQLDNSPLHF. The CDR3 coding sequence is TGCAGTGCTAGAGATGCTCAGCTAGATAATTCACCCCTCCACTTT.

The CDR3 sequence is CASSFWGPRETQYF. CDR3 coding DNA: TGTGCCAGCAGTTTTTGGGGACCGCGGGAGACCCAGTACTTC. The gene calls are TRBV12-3 or TRBV12-4 and TRBJ2-5; D may correspond to TRBD1 or TRBD2 (5 bases each). Trimming pared 3 bases from V and 5 bases from J, leaving 13 bases between. The length of the CDR3 is 14 residues.

The CDR3 loop reads CASSQGGGTWGEQFF. CDR3 bases: TGTGCCAGCAGCCAAGGTGGGGGCACCTGGGGTGAGCAGTTCTTC. The chain links TRBV3-1 to TRBJ2-1; perhaps TRBD1 as D (6 bases). CDR1 is LGHDT and CDR2 is YNNKEL in the germline V gene (reference sequence). The V end was cut by 1 base, the J end by 9 bases, with 16 bases between. The CDR3 length is 15 residues.

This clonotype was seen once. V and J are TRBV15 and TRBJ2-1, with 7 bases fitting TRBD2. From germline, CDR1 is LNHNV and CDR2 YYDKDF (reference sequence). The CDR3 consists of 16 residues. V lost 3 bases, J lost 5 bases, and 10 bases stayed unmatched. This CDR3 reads CATSSSTGTINNEQFF. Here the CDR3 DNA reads TGTGCCACCAGCAGCTCGACCGGGACTATCAACAATGAGCAGTTCTTC.

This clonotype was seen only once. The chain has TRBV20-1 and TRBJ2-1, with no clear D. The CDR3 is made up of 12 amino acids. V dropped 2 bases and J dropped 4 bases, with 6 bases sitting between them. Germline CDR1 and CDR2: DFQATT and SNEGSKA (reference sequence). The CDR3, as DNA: TGCAGTGCTAGACAGGATTACAATGAGCAGTTCTTC. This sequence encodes CSARQDYNEQFF.

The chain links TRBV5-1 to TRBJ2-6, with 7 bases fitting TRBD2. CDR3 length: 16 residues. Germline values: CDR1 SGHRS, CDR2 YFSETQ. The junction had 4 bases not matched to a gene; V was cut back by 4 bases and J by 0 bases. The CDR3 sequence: CASSVAGRSGANVLTF. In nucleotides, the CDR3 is TGCGCCAGCAGCGTAGCGGGCCGCTCTGGGGCCAACGTCCTGACTTTC.

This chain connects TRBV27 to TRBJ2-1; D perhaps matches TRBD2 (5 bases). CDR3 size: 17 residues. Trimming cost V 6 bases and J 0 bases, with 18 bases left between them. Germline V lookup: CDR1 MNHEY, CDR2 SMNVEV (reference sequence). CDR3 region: CASSFRSSTSSYNEQFF. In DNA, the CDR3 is TGTGCCAGCAGCTTCCGTTCTAGCACGAGCTCCTACAATGAGCAGTTCTTC.

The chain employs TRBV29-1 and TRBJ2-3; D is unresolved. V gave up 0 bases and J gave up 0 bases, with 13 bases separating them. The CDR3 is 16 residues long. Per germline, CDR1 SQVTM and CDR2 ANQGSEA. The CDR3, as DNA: TGCAGCGTTGAAGATTCTCCCTCGGACAGCACAGATACGCAGTATTTT. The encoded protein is CSVEDSPSDSTDTQYF.

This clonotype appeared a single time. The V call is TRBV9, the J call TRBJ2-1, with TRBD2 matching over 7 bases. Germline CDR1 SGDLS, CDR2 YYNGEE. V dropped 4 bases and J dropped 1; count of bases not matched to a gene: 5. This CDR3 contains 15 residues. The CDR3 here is CASSPAGSSYNEQFF. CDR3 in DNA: TGTGCCAGCAGCCCAGCGGGGTCGTCCTACAATGAGCAGTTCTTC.

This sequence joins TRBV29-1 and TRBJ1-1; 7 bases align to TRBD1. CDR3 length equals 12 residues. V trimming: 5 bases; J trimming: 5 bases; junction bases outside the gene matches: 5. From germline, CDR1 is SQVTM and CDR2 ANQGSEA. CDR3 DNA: TGCAGCGTTACAGGGGCGGGTACTGAAGCTTTCTTT. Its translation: CSVTGAGTEAFF.

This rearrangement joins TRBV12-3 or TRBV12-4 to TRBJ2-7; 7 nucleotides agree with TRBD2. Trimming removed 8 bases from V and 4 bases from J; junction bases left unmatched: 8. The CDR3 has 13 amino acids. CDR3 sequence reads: CASAPGRRYEQYF. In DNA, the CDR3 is TGTGCCAGCGCTCCCGGGAGGAGGTACGAGCAGTACTTC.

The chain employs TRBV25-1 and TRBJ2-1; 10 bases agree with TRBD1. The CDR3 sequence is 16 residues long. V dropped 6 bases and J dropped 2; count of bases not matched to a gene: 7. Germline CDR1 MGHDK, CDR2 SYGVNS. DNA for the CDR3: TGTGCCAGCAGCCTTGACAGGGGGCACACCTACAATGAGCAGTTCTTC. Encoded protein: CASSLDRGHTYNEQFF.

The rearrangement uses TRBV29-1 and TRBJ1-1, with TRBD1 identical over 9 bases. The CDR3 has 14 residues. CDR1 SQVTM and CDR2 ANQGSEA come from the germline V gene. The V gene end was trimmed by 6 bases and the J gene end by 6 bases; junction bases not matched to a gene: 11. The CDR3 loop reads CSVSRDRVGSEAFF. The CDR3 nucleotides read TGCAGCGTCTCCCGGGACAGGGTGGGCTCTGAAGCTTTCTTT.

In nucleotides, the CDR3 is TGCAGCGGGGAAATCGCAAATGAGCAGTTCTTC. It translates to CSGEIANEQFF. The chain is built from TRBV29-1 and TRBJ2-1; D gene unclear. V shed 7 bases and J shed 7 bases, with 11 bases lying between them. CDR3 length: 11 amino acids. Germline CDR1 and CDR2: SQVTM and ANQGSEA.

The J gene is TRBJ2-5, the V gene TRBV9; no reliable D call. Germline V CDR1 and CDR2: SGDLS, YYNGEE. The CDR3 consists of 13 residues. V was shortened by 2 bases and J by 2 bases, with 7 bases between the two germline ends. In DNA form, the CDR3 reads TGTGCCAGCAGCGTCGGGCCTCAAGAGACCCAGTACTTC. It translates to CASSVGPQETQYF.

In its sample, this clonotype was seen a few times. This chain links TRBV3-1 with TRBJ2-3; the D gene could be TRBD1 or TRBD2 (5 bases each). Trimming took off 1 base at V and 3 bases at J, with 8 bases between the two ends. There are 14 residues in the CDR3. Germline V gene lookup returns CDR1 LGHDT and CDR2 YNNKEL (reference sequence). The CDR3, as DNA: TGTGCCAGCAGCCAAGGTGGGGGAACAGATACGCAGTATTTT. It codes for CASSQGGGTDTQYF.

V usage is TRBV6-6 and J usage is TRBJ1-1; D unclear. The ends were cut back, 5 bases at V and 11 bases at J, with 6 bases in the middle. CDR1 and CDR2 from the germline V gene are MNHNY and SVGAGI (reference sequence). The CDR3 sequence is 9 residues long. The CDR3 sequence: CASSEWAFF. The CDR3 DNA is TGTGCCAGCAGTGAGTGGGCTTTCTTT.

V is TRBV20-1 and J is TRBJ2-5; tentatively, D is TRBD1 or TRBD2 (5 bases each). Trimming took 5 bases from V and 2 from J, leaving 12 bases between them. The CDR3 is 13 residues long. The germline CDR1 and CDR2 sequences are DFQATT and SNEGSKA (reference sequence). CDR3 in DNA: TGCAGTGCTGCAGGGACGGATCAAGAGACCCAGTACTTC. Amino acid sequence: CSAAGTDQETQYF.

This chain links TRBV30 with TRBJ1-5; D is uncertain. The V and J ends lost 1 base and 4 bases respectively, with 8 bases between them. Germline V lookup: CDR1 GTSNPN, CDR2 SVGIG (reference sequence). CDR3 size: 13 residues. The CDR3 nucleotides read TGTGCCTGGAGTGGACGGGAAAATCAGCCCCAGCATTTT. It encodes CAWSGRENQPQHF.

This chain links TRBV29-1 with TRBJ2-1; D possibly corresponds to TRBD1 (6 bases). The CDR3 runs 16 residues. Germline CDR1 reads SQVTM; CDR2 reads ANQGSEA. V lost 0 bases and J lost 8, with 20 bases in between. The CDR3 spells CSVEDRGQPGHDEQFF. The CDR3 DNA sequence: TGCAGCGTTGAAGATCGAGGACAGCCAGGTCACGATGAGCAGTTCTTC.

This chain's CDR3 is CSARGTSGYEQYV. CDR3 nucleotides: TGCAGTGCTAGAGGGACTAGCGGCTACGAGCAGTACGTC. V usage is TRBV20-1 and J usage is TRBJ2-7, with 10 bases fitting TRBD2. Germline trimming cut 1 base from V and 3 bases from J; bases unmatched to any gene: 0. Germline-derived CDR1 and CDR2 are DFQATT and SNEGSKA (reference sequence). This CDR3 spans 13 amino acids.